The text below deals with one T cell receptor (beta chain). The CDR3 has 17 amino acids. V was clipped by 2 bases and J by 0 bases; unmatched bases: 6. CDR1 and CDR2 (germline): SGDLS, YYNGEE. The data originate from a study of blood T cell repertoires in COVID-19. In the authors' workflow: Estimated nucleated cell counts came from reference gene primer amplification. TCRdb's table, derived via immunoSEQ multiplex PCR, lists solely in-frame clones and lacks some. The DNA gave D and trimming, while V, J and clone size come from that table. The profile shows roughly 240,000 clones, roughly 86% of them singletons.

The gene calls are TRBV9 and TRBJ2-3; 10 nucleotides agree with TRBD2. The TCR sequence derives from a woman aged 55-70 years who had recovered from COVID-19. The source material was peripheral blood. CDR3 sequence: CASSVGTSVPSTDTQYF. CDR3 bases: TGTGCCAGCAGCGTCGGGACTAGCGTCCCAAGCACAGATACGCAGTATTTT.